A selection of T cell receptor beta chains follows, all from one sample in a study of blood T cells in healthy people across ages. MiXCR, applied by TCRdb to the 5' RACE reads, yields one record per CDR3 protein. The sample contains 780,000 or so distinct CDR3 sequences, 56% of which appear only once. The sequenced sample was blood. The origin of the receptors is a man in his forties in good health. Both conserved end residues are part of each CDR3. D genes are given only for firm matches. The size of a clone is reported for some rows only, either as once, few or many, or as a class for expanded clones.

J gene,V gene,D gene,clone size,CDR3 length,CDR3 protein,CDR3 DNA
TRBJ2-7,TRBV5-1,.,.,13,CASSYARGDEQYF,TGCGCCAGCAGCTACGCGCGTGGAGACGAGCAGTACTTC
TRBJ2-7,TRBV20-1,.,few,14,CSARLLGNSYEQYF,TGCAGTGCTAGACTCCTGGGAAACTCCTACGAGCAGTACTTC
TRBJ2-5,TRBV6-2/TRBV6-3,.,.,14,CVSMAWAGQETQYF,TGTGTCAGCATGGCGTGGGCCGGACAAGAGACCCAGTACTTC
TRBJ2-5,TRBV29-1,.,.,11,CSVGQRTAQYF,TGCAGCGTTGGACAGCGGACGGCCCAGTACTTC
TRBJ1-5,TRBV20-1,.,.,16,CSAHLISGSSNQPQHF,TGCAGTGCACACTTAATCTCGGGGAGCAGCAATCAGCCCCAGCATTTT
TRBJ2-5,TRBV18,.,.,15,CASSPDGEIKETQYF,TGTGCCAGCTCACCAGACGGAGAGATTAAGGAGACCCAGTACTTC
TRBJ2-3,TRBV12-3/TRBV12-4,.,.,15,CASSPRPGDPDTQYF,TGTGCCAGCAGTCCTAGACCCGGTGACCCAGATACGCAGTATTTT
TRBJ2-3,TRBV28,.,.,19,CASSEPGNRTPAPEDTQYF,TGTGCCAGCAGTGAACCGGGTAACCGAACCCCGGCCCCCGAGGATACGCAGTATTTT
TRBJ2-3,TRBV6-1,.,.,14,CASRVGTSTDTQYF,TGTGCCAGCAGGGTGGGCACTAGCACAGATACGCAGTATTTT
TRBJ2-5,TRBV7-9,.,.,12,CASSSTSETQYF,TGTGCCAGCAGCTCCACCTCAGAGACCCAGTACTTC
TRBJ2-1,TRBV24-1,.,many,17,CATSDPSGAGSYNEQFF,TGTGCCACCAGTGACCCTTCCGGAGCAGGGTCCTACAATGAGCAGTTCTTC
TRBJ1-2,TRBV29-1,.,.,11,CSAKGDRGYTF,TGCAGTGCAAAGGGGGATCGTGGCTACACCTTC
TRBJ2-3,TRBV29-1,.,few,12,CSVRGGPDTQYF,TGCAGCGTTAGAGGGGGTCCAGATACGCAGTATTTT
TRBJ1-5,TRBV6-1,.,.,13,CASSTSYDQPQHF,TGTGCCAGCAGTACTTCTTATGATCAGCCCCAGCATTTT
TRBJ2-1,TRBV29-1,TRBD1,.,11,CSGIQGNEQFF,TGCAGCGGGATACAGGGGAATGAGCAGTTCTTC
TRBJ2-1,TRBV18,TRBD1,.,18,CASSPGTGGPSATIEQFF,TGTGCCAGCTCACCCGGGACAGGAGGCCCTTCGGCCACAATTGAGCAGTTCTTC
TRBJ2-4,TRBV7-2,TRBD2,.,15,CASSLGGGDKNIQYF,TGTGCCAGCAGCTTAGGTGGGGGGGACAAAAACATTCAGTACTTC
TRBJ2-1,TRBV20-1,TRBD1,.,16,CSARGSGQSFYNEQFF,TGCAGTGCTAGGGGTTCGGGACAGAGTTTCTACAATGAGCAGTTCTTC
TRBJ2-7,TRBV7-3,.,.,15,CASSPLASSSYEQYF,TGTGCCAGCAGCCCCCTAGCGTCGAGCTCCTACGAGCAGTACTTC
TRBJ1-1,TRBV18,.,.,12,CASSPPTEKAFF,TGTGCCAGCTCACCACCAACTGAGAAAGCTTTCTTT
TRBJ1-2,TRBV6-5,.,.,16,CASSSAGTPGVYGYTF,TGTGCCAGCAGCTCCGCTGGGACACCCGGGGTCTATGGCTACACCTTC
TRBJ2-3,TRBV20-1,.,.,18,CSARAGTLSGYSTDTQYF,TGCAGTGCTAGAGCCGGGACTCTCTCCGGATATAGCACAGATACGCAGTATTTT
TRBJ2-3,TRBV7-8,.,few,14,CASTAVFQPDTQYF,TGTGCCAGCACCGCGGTATTTCAGCCAGATACGCAGTATTTT
TRBJ1-4,TRBV20-1,.,.,15,CSASPSERGQEKLFF,TGCAGTGCTAGTCCTTCCGAGCGGGGCCAAGAAAAACTGTTTTTT
TRBJ2-3,TRBV20-1,.,.,13,CSLLEPSTDTQYF,TGCAGTCTCCTAGAACCTAGCACAGATACGCAGTATTTT
TRBJ2-7,TRBV14,.,few,18,CASSQDLRRGAGSYEQYF,TGTGCCAGCAGCCAAGATCTTCGCAGGGGCGCGGGCTCCTACGAGCAGTACTTC
TRBJ2-5,TRBV3-1,.,few,12,CASSQERGTQYF,TGTGCCAGCAGCCAAGAAAGGGGGACCCAGTACTTC
TRBJ2-1,TRBV7-3,.,.,13,CASSRPGANEQFF,TGTGCCAGCAGCCGCCCAGGGGCAAATGAGCAGTTCTTC
TRBJ1-2,TRBV20-1,TRBD1,.,15,CSARRNPGTGDGYTF,TGCAGTGCTAGACGCAACCCCGGGACAGGGGATGGCTACACCTTC
TRBJ2-5,TRBV6-5,TRBD1,.,16,CASSFHARQGEETQYF,TGTGCCAGCAGTTTTCACGCTCGACAGGGGGAAGAGACCCAGTACTTC
TRBJ2-4,TRBV5-6,.,.,16,CASSLGQPKTRNIQYF,TGTGCCAGCAGCTTGGGGCAGCCCAAAACTAGGAACATTCAGTACTTC
TRBJ2-3,TRBV6-6,TRBD1,.,17,CASSRQGRQASPDTQYF,TGTGCCAGCAGCCGACAGGGGCGGCAAGCAAGTCCGGATACGCAGTATTTT
TRBJ1-1,TRBV5-1,.,.,13,CASSLRQDSEAFF,TGCGCCAGCAGCTTGCGACAGGATTCTGAAGCTTTCTTT
TRBJ2-5,TRBV20-1,.,.,12,CSASDRLGEQYF,TGCAGTGCTAGTGACCGTTTGGGTGAGCAGTACTTC
TRBJ2-5,TRBV7-7,TRBD1,.,14,CASSRDRGVETQYF,TGTGCCAGCAGTCGGGACAGGGGGGTGGAGACCCAGTACTTC
TRBJ2-7,TRBV6-6,TRBD1,.,14,CASRYLGRGYEQYF,TGTGCCAGCAGGTACTTGGGCAGGGGGTACGAGCAGTACTTC
TRBJ2-7,TRBV27,TRBD2,few,15,CASSPRGEGLYEQYF,TGTGCCAGCAGTCCCCGGGGGGAAGGCCTATACGAGCAGTACTTC
TRBJ1-5,TRBV20-1,.,.,14,CSATPGPSNQPQHF,TGCAGTGCTACCCCGGGCCCCTCTAATCAGCCCCAGCATTTT
TRBJ1-2,TRBV27,.,.,12,CASGLGAYGYTF,TGTGCCAGCGGCTTGGGGGCCTATGGCTACACCTTC
TRBJ2-7,TRBV29-1,.,few,13,CSGAQGGSYEQYF,TGCAGCGGTGCACAGGGTGGCTCCTACGAGCAGTACTTC
TRBJ1-2,TRBV5-6,.,once,16,CASSLVPSGANYGYTF,TGTGCCAGCAGCTTGGTCCCTTCTGGGGCTAACTATGGCTACACCTTC
TRBJ1-6,TRBV4-1,.,few,15,CASSPEAGSNSPLHF,TGCGCCAGCAGCCCGGAGGCGGGGAGCAATTCACCCCTCCACTTT
TRBJ2-3,TRBV27,TRBD2,.,18,CASSYGTRLLGGTDTQYF,TGTGCCAGCAGTTATGGGACTAGGCTCCTAGGTGGTACAGATACGCAGTATTTT
TRBJ2-3,TRBV10-3,TRBD2,.,16,CAISAGAGAGADTQYF,TGTGCCATCAGTGCAGGTGCCGGTGCGGGAGCAGATACGCAGTATTTT
TRBJ2-5,TRBV29-1,TRBD2,.,15,CSVRTSGGHQETQYF,TGCAGCGTTCGGACTAGCGGGGGCCACCAAGAGACCCAGTACTTC
TRBJ1-1,TRBV29-1,.,few,11,CSVERGAEAFF,TGCAGCGTTGAGAGGGGGGCTGAAGCTTTCTTT
TRBJ2-7,TRBV7-9,TRBD1,.,14,CASSARTGDYEQYF,TGTGCCAGCAGCGCCCGGACAGGGGACTACGAGCAGTACTTC
TRBJ1-1,TRBV15,.,.,13,CATTIGMNTEAFF,TGTGCCACCACCATTGGGATGAACACTGAAGCTTTCTTT
TRBJ2-3,TRBV7-9,TRBD2,few,17,CASSPEGGGMATDTQYF,TGTGCCAGCAGCCCAGAAGGCGGGGGAATGGCGACAGATACGCAGTATTTT
TRBJ1-5,TRBV20-1,TRBD1,.,19,CSARDETGTGGYSNQPQHF,TGCAGTGCTAGAGATGAAACCGGGACAGGGGGATATAGCAATCAGCCCCAGCATTTT
TRBJ1-4,TRBV29-1,TRBD1,few,11,CSVGQGAKLFF,TGCAGCGTTGGACAGGGGGCGAAACTGTTTTTT
TRBJ2-7,TRBV28,TRBD2,.,16,CASTTSLERGTYEQYF,TGTGCCAGCACCACATCCTTGGAGCGGGGGACCTACGAGCAGTACTTC